What follows are 25 T cell receptor beta chains derived from one specimen sequenced in a study of identical twins. TCRdb recomputed calls from the 5' RACE reads with MiXCR, one row per CDR3 protein. The sample yields 550,000 to 700,000 distinct CDR3 sequences, 21% seen once. Another study also made use of these data, one on T cells expressing NK-cell markers.

Sequencing was performed on PBMCs. Receptors originate from a woman between 18 and 29 years old in good health.

The gene calls are TRBV12-3 or TRBV12-4 and TRBJ1-1; possibly TRBD1 for D (6 bases). V was shortened by 6 bases and J by 0 bases, with 11 bases between the two germline ends. The CDR3 is 14 amino acids. The CDR3 loop reads CASRRQVLNTEAFF. The DNA of the CDR3 is TGTGCCAGCAGGCGACAGGTGCTGAACACTGAAGCTTTCTTT.

This clonotype was seen ten or more times. The chain is built from TRBV6-5 and TRBJ2-5; a possible D gene is TRBD1 (6 bases). The CDR3 totals 14 residues. The V gene lost 2 bases and the J gene lost 3 bases, with 10 bases spanning the gap. Germline CDR1 MNHEY, CDR2 SVGAGI. CDR3 sequence reads: CASSYTRQEETQYF. The CDR3 DNA sequence: TGTGCCAGCAGTTACACTAGACAGGAAGAGACCCAGTACTTC.

The V gene is TRBV7-9, the J gene TRBJ2-1, with TRBD2 identical over 10 bases. The CDR3 consists of 14 residues. Losses at the gene ends were 5 bases for V and 10 bases for J; bases not matched to a gene: 8. Germline V CDR1 and CDR2: SEHNR, FQNEAQ (reference sequence). CDR3 sequence reads: CASSPVAGGQEQFF. The CDR3 DNA reads as TGTGCCAGCAGCCCCGTAGCGGGGGGACAAGAGCAGTTCTTC.

This clonotype has at least ten counts. Sequence at one end of the junction differs from germline and may be a read error. V usage is TRBV12-3 or TRBV12-4 and J usage is TRBJ1-1; no reliable D call. The CDR3 contains 13 residues. CDR3 protein: CASSLGKNTEAFF. CDR3 nucleotide sequence: TGTGCCAGCAGCTTAGGGAAGAACACTGAAGCTTTCTTT.

The chain recombines TRBV7-2 with TRBJ2-1, with TRBD2 matching 15 bases. The junction had 6 bases not matched to a gene; V was cut back by 5 bases and J by 10 bases. This CDR3 is built from 15 residues. From germline, CDR1 is SGHTA and CDR2 FQGNSA. CDR3 in DNA: TGTGCCAGCAGCCCTGGACTAGCGGGAGGGGGGGAGCAGTTCTTC. This codes for CASSPGLAGGGEQFF.

This clonotype was counted a few times. The rearrangement uses TRBV3-1 and TRBJ2-2, with 15 positions matching TRBD2. Germline V lookup: CDR1 LGHDT, CDR2 YNNKEL (reference sequence). V was pared by 7 bases and J by 2 bases, with 11 bases of the junction left unmatched. CDR3 length equals 19 residues. In DNA form, the CDR3 reads TGTGCCAGCACCTCGCCTGGGACTAGCGGGAGGTATAACACCGGGGAGCTGTTTTTT. The encoded protein is CASTSPGTSGRYNTGELFF.

This clonotype was observed a handful of times. This chain links TRBV10-3 with TRBJ2-3, with 9 bases that match TRBD2. J lost 2 bases, V lost 5 bases, and 11 bases had no gene match. The CDR3 consists of 17 residues. Germline V gene data show CDR1 as ENHRY and CDR2 as SYGVKD. The CDR3 DNA sequence: TGTGCCATCAGTAAAAGGGCTAGCGGGGAAAACACAGATACGCAGTATTTT. This sequence encodes CAISKRASGENTDTQYF.

The J gene is TRBJ2-7, the V gene TRBV4-1, with 12 positions matching TRBD2. CDR3 length: 17 residues. V lost 1 base to trimming and J lost 7 bases; unmatched junction nucleotides: 11. The V gene's germline CDR1 is MGHRA and CDR2 YSYEKL. The CDR3 loop reads CASSQAFTSGGFFEQYF. The CDR3 bases are TGCGCCAGCAGCCAAGCCTTCACTAGCGGGGGGTTTTTTGAGCAGTACTTC.

This clonotype has just a few counts. The chain carries TRBV20-1 and TRBJ2-5; D unresolved. V was clipped by 7 bases and J by 4 bases, with 22 bases between them. Germline V gene lookup returns CDR1 DFQATT and CDR2 SNEGSKA (reference sequence). The CDR3 extends over 15 amino acids. The CDR3 protein is CSGSLTSRSGETQYF. CDR3 DNA sequence: TGCAGTGGTAGCCTGACTTCCAGGTCGGGAGAGACCCAGTACTTC.

This clonotype was seen only a few times. The chain uses TRBV29-1 and TRBJ2-3; possible D gene TRBD1, 5 bases. The CDR3 has 13 amino acids. V lost 4 bases and J 2 bases, leaving 10 bases between the germline ends. CDR1 is SQVTM and CDR2 is ANQGSEA in the germline V gene. The CDR3 is CSVVQGATDTQYF. The CDR3 DNA reads as TGCAGCGTTGTTCAGGGCGCCACAGATACGCAGTATTTT.

V and J are TRBV30 and TRBJ1-5; weak D call: TRBD1 (5 bases). The CDR3 runs 13 residues. Germline lookup yields CDR1 GTSNPN and CDR2 SVGIG (reference sequence). Trimming removed 5 bases from V and 7 bases from J, with 15 bases in between. CDR3 amino acids: CAWGGGGGQPQHF. DNA of the CDR3: TGTGCCTGGGGTGGCGGGGGAGGACAGCCCCAGCATTTT.

This clonotype was counted a few times. V usage is TRBV15 and J usage is TRBJ2-5, with D tentatively TRBD1 (5 bases). With 2 bases removed from V and 0 bases from J, the gap between germline ends came to 16 bases. Germline lookup yields CDR1 LNHNV and CDR2 YYDKDF (reference sequence). The CDR3 is 17 residues long. The CDR3 DNA reads as TGTGCCACCAGCAGAACGCAAGAAAGACAGTACCAAGAGACCCAGTACTTC. As protein: CATSRTQERQYQETQYF.

This clonotype was seen a handful of times. The chain joins TRBV20-1 to TRBJ2-1; 10 bases map to TRBD2. The CDR3 extends over 16 amino acids. The germline gives CDR1 DFQATT, CDR2 SNEGSKA (reference sequence). Trimming took 5 bases from V and 4 from J; bases not matched to a gene: 11. In DNA form, the CDR3 reads TGCAGTGCTTTGAAAGCGGGAGGGCCTTTTTACAATGAGCAGTTCTTC. Translation: CSALKAGGPFYNEQFF.

The gene calls are TRBV12-3 or TRBV12-4 and TRBJ2-3, with D hard to call. The CDR3 is 16 residues long. V was pared by 6 bases and J by 2 bases, with 18 bases between. The CDR3 region has the DNA TGTGCCAGCAGGCCGGCTTCCGGGCCTTACACAGATACGCAGTATTTT. Translating it yields CASRPASGPYTDTQYF.

The chain joins TRBV12-3 or TRBV12-4 to TRBJ2-5; weak D call: TRBD1 (5 bases). CDR3 size: 13 residues. V lost 2 bases and J lost 2, with 6 bases in between. The CDR3 DNA is TGTGCCAGCAGTTTAAACAGGCAAGAGACCCAGTACTTC. It encodes CASSLNRQETQYF.

The V gene is TRBV27, the J gene TRBJ2-1, with 8 positions matching TRBD2. Looked up from germline, CDR1 is MNHEY and CDR2 is SMNVEV (reference sequence). The CDR3 consists of 16 residues. With 5 bases clipped from V and 7 bases from J, the junction kept 13 bases outside the gene matches. CDR3 sequence (DNA): TGTGCCAGCAGTCCCCCCACAACGGGAGGGCTGAATGAGCAGTTCTTC. It is translated as CASSPPTTGGLNEQFF.

This clonotype was counted at least ten times. The chain is built from TRBV20-1 and TRBJ2-3; a weak D match, TRBD2 (5 bases). The CDR3 is 14 amino acids. From germline, CDR1 is DFQATT and CDR2 SNEGSKA (reference sequence). V dropped 1 base and J dropped 4 bases, with 12 bases sitting between them. CDR3 loop: CSARGSRGPDTQYF. The CDR3 DNA reads as TGCAGTGCTAGAGGGAGTCGAGGGCCAGATACGCAGTATTTT.

The gene calls are TRBV6-1 and TRBJ2-3; 8 nucleotides match TRBD2. The CDR3 is 14 residues long. Losses at the gene ends were 10 bases for V and 4 bases for J; bases not matched to a gene: 10. CDR1 and CDR2 from the germline V gene are MNHNS and SASEGT. The CDR3 region has the DNA TGTGCCACCTCTGGAGCGGGAGTGGCAGATACGCAGTATTTT. This encodes CATSGAGVADTQYF.

V usage is TRBV24-1 and J usage is TRBJ2-5; TRBD2 agrees at 9 bases. The CDR3 spans 17 residues. Germline lookup yields CDR1 KGHDR and CDR2 SFDVKD. Trimming removed 0 bases from V and 0 bases from J; junction bases left unmatched: 4. The CDR3 protein is CATSDLVTSGHQETQYF. The CDR3 coding sequence is TGTGCCACCAGTGATTTGGTGACTAGCGGTCACCAAGAGACCCAGTACTTC.

This clonotype has just a few counts. This chain uses TRBV14 with TRBJ2-7; 9 positions match TRBD1. The V gene end was trimmed by 0 bases and the J gene end by 7 bases; junction bases not matched to a gene: 7. The CDR3 runs to 15 residues. Looked up from germline, CDR1 is SGHDN and CDR2 is FVKESK. The CDR3 region is CASSQDWGQGWEQYF. CDR3 bases: TGTGCCAGCAGCCAAGATTGGGGACAGGGTTGGGAGCAGTACTTC.

This clonotype occurred many times. The genes are TRBV29-1 and TRBJ2-1; D gene unclear. Per the germline V gene, CDR1 is SQVTM and CDR2 is ANQGSEA. The CDR3 is made up of 12 amino acids. Trimming cost V 4 bases and J 12 bases, with 16 bases left between them. CDR3 in amino acids: CSVVGLNRGQFF. The CDR3 DNA reads TGCAGCGTTGTGGGCCTCAATCGAGGGCAGTTCTTC.

The chain couples TRBV12-3 or TRBV12-4 to TRBJ2-1; D ambiguous. The CDR3 totals 12 residues. V lost 5 bases to trimming and J lost 6 bases, with 8 bases between them. The CDR3 bases are TGTGCCAGCAGTCCTATGGGCAATGAGCAGTTCTTC. Protein: CASSPMGNEQFF.

The chain uses TRBV10-3 and TRBJ2-2; D tentatively reads TRBD1 or TRBD2 (5 bases each). CDR3 length: 16 residues. The V end was cut by 4 bases, the J end by 5 bases, with 17 bases between. The germline gives CDR1 ENHRY, CDR2 SYGVKD. The CDR3 protein is CAISGTGPWLTGELFF. In DNA form, the CDR3 reads TGTGCCATCAGTGGAACGGGACCTTGGCTTACCGGGGAGCTGTTTTTT.

This clonotype was counted a few times. The V gene is TRBV20-1, the J gene TRBJ2-5; 7 bases fit TRBD2. This CDR3 is 14 amino acids long. V trimming: 0 bases; J trimming: 7 bases; junction bases outside the gene matches: 8. Germline values: CDR1 DFQATT, CDR2 SNEGSKA (reference sequence). For the CDR3, the DNA is TGCAGTGCTAGAGATGCGGCGGGGGACGGGACCCAGTACTTC. As protein: CSARDAAGDGTQYF.

This clonotype came up a few times. The chain couples TRBV10-3 to TRBJ2-7; D call uncertain. Trimming removed 0 bases at V and 0 bases at J, with 12 bases between. The CDR3 sequence is 16 residues long. Germline assignment: CDR1 ENHRY and CDR2 SYGVKD. The CDR3 nucleotides are TGTGCCATCAGTGAGTCGGTTCAGCAATACTCCTACGAGCAGTACTTC. Residues: CAISESVQQYSYEQYF.